This T cell receptor (beta chain) was documented in a study of control samples from healthy donors and cancer patients. CDR1 and CDR2 (germline): GTSNPN, SVGIG (reference sequence). V was cut by 6 bases and J by 0 bases, with 11 bases left in between. This CDR3 has 13 residues. TCRdb keeps only in-frame clones here, not all; method: immunoSEQ multiplex PCR. The data show around 140,000 clones, 93% seen once. Specimen: blood. This rearrangement joins TRBV30 to TRBJ1-1; D not certain. The clonotype was recovered from a man between 18 and 35 years old in good health. The CDR3 DNA reads TGTGCCTGTACTCGGACTTTGAACACTGAAGCTTTCTTT. Amino acids: CACTRTLNTEAFF.